The present T cell receptor (beta chain) was sequenced within a study of Graves' ophthalmopathy and Graves' hyperthyroidism. Between the trimmed V and J ends, which lost 8 bases and 3 bases, there was a span of 10 bases. CDR3 length: 13 residues. This clonotype was counted only a few times. The target antigen is unknown. Lactation, pregnancy, uncontrolled infections and other autoimmune diseases were all grounds for excluding patients. PBMCs came from more than 8 ml of fresh peripheral blood. RNA transcripts were the source from which TCR beta CDR3 regions were amplified. First-round RT-PCR employed HTBI primers, with a second-round multiplex PCR after it. TCRdb analysed the multiplex PCR reads with MiXCR anew, one entry per CDR3 protein. The sample includes about 740,000 distinct CDR3 sequences, roughly two fifths of them seen just once. Study-wide results and limits: Clonotypes were expanded in thyroid at above 0.001 frequency, and most also appeared in blood. Progression of ophthalmopathy was predicted by the model with roughly 71% sensitivity and under 75% specificity.

The sample consisted of peripheral blood. The source is an adult man with Graves' ophthalmopathy. The chain joins TRBV12-3 or TRBV12-4 to TRBJ2-2; no definite D call. The CDR3 DNA follows: TGTGCCAGCGGATACGTGGACACCGGGGAGCTGTTTTTT. Translation gives CASGYVDTGELFF.